This T cell receptor (beta chain) was retrieved from a study of blood T cell repertoires in COVID-19. Study details: Samples representing acute and convalescent COVID-19 were sourced from the United States, Italy and Spain.

Per germline, CDR1 LNHDA and CDR2 SQIVND (reference sequence). The ends were cut back, 3 bases at V and 2 bases at J, with 13 bases in the middle. CDR3 length: 15 amino acids. This table comes from immunoSEQ multiplex PCR, and its TCRdb copy is limited to in-frame clones, with some not included. The sample lists fewer than 200,000 clones, about 88% occurring once. This rearrangement joins TRBV19 to TRBJ1-1; no clear D gene. Sequencing input: peripheral blood. This clonotype was obtained from a man aged 55 to 70 with acute or convalescent COVID-19. The CDR3 DNA reads as TGTGCCAGTAGTATCGTAGCTTTCGGTAACACTGAAGCTTTCTTT. The encoded protein is CASSIVAFGNTEAFF. The full variable domain, in which reference TRBV19 and TRBJ1-1 provide the parts outside the CDR3, is DGGITQSPKYLFRKEGQNVTLSCEQNLNHDAMYWYRQDPGQGLRLIYYSQIVNDFQKGDIAEGYSVSREKKESFPLTVTSAQKNPTAFYLCASSIVAFGNTEAFFGQGTRLTVV.